This is a list of T cell receptor beta chains from one sample in a study of regulatory T cells in long-lasting Graves disease. MiXCR, run by TCRdb on the multiplex PCR reads, gives a single entry per CDR3 protein. The sample holds about 660,000 distinct CDR3 sequences, about 30% seen once. Sequenced here: peripheral blood mononuclear cells (PBMCs), sampled when the disease was refractory, from a patient treated with antithyroid drugs. These receptors came from a female donor with Graves disease. Each CDR3 is given with its conserved first and last residue. A D gene is named only where the DNA matches it firmly. Only part of the rows carry a size: once, few, many, or a class if the clone is expanded.

D: .
J: TRBJ1-1
size: many
V: TRBV20-1
CDR3: CSAPTHGAEAFF
DNA: TGCAGTGCACCGACCCACGGCGCTGAAGCTTTCTTT

D: .
J: TRBJ1-2
size: .
V: TRBV11-2
CDR3: CASSLDGVNYGYTF
DNA: TGTGCCAGCAGCTTAGATGGCGTAAACTATGGCTACACCTTC

D: .
J: TRBJ1-2
size: few
V: TRBV11-2
CDR3: CASSSIMKRGTLANYGYTF
DNA: TGTGCCAGCAGCTCTATTATGAAGAGAGGGACTTTAGCTAACTATGGCTACACCTTC

D: .
J: TRBJ1-2
size: .
V: TRBV6-1
CDR3: CASSDPHRRIYGYTF
DNA: TGTGCCAGCAGTGACCCGCACAGGCGGATCTATGGCTACACCTTC

D: .
J: TRBJ2-7
size: few
V: TRBV5-1
CDR3: CASSSGLGPGEQYF
DNA: TGCGCCAGCAGCTCTGGACTTGGACCGGGTGAGCAGTACTTC

D: TRBD2
J: TRBJ2-2
size: .
V: TRBV5-1
CDR3: CASSLAGTSGRRNTGELFF
DNA: TGCGCCAGCAGCTTGGCCGGGACTAGCGGGAGGCGAAACACCGGGGAGCTGTTTTTT

D: .
J: TRBJ2-2
size: .
V: TRBV6-2/TRBV6-3
CDR3: CASSEVAGRLTGELFF
DNA: TGTGCCAGCAGTGAAGTCGCAGGGAGGTTGACCGGGGAGCTGTTTTTT

D: .
J: TRBJ1-2
size: .
V: TRBV19
CDR3: CASSIRGPRLPSGGYTF
DNA: TGTGCCAGTAGTATCCGAGGACCCCGGTTACCTTCGGGTGGCTACACCTTC

D: .
J: TRBJ1-2
size: many
V: TRBV28
CDR3: CASSLLGLYGYTF
DNA: TGTGCCAGCAGTTTGTTGGGGTTATATGGCTACACCTTC

D: TRBD2
J: TRBJ2-5
size: many
V: TRBV20-1
CDR3: CSAVRLAGQETQYF
DNA: TGCAGTGCGGTGAGACTAGCGGGCCAAGAGACCCAGTACTTC